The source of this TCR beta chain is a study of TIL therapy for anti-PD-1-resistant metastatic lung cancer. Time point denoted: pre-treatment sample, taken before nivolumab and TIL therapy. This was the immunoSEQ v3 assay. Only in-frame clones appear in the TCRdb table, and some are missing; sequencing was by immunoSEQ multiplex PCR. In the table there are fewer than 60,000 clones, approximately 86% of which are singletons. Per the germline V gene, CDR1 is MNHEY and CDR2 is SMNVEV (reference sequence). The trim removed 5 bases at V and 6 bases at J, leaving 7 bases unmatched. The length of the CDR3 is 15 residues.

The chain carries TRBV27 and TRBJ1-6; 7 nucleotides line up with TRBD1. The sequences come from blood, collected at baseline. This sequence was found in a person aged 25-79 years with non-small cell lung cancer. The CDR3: CASSTYRGGNSPLHF. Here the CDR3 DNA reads TGTGCCAGCAGTACCTACAGGGGAGGTAATTCACCCCTCCACTTT.